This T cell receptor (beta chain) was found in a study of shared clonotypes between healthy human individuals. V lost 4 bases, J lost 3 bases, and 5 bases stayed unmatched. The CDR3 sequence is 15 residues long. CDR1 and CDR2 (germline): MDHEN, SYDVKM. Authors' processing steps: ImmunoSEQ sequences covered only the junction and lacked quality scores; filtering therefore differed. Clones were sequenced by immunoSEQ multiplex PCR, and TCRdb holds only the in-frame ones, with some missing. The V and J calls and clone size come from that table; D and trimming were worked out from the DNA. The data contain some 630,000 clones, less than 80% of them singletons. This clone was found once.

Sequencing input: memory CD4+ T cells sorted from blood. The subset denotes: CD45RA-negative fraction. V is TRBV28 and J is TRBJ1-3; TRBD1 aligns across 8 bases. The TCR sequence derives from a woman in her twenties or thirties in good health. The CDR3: CASSSQGAGGNTIYF. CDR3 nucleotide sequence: TGTGCCAGCAGTTCCCAGGGGGCGGGTGGAAACACCATATATTTT.